These 22 T cell receptor beta chains share one sample of origin, sequenced in a study of blood T cell repertoires in COVID-19. Repertoires were generated with immunoSEQ multiplex PCR, while TCRdb's copy carries only in-frame clones and drops some. This table holds about 380,000 clones, 88% found once. The sequenced material came from PBMCs or T cells enriched from blood (not recorded which). The receptors derive from a woman aged 18 to 35 who had recovered from COVID-19.

The chain has TRBV4-2 and TRBJ2-7; TRBD2 agrees at 11 bases. Per the germline V gene, CDR1 is LGHNA and CDR2 is YNFKEQ. The CDR3 is made up of 14 amino acids. J gave up 5 bases and V 2 bases, and 2 bases lay outside the gene matches. CDR3 sequence: CASSQLAGGDEQYF. In nucleotides, the CDR3 is TGTGCCAGCAGCCAACTAGCGGGGGGCGACGAGCAGTACTTC.

The chain recombines TRBV30 with TRBJ2-5; TRBD2 aligns across 7 bases. Germline V CDR1 and CDR2: GTSNPN, SVGIG (reference sequence). This CDR3 has 13 residues. V shed 3 bases, J shed 5 bases, and the junction held 6 bases outside the gene matches. The CDR3, as DNA: TGTGCCTGGAGAGGGCTCGGGGGGGAGACCCAGTACTTC. Residues: CAWRGLGGETQYF.

The J gene is TRBJ1-5, the V gene TRBV6-2 or TRBV6-3, with a tentative D call TRBD1 (6 bases). Germline assignment: CDR1 MNHEY and CDR2 SVGEGT. Trimming removed 2 bases from V and 7 bases from J, with 12 bases in between. The CDR3 covers 14 residues. In nucleotides, the CDR3 is TGTGCCAGCAGTTACACGGGTGGGGGCCAGCCCCAGCATTTT. It codes for CASSYTGGGQPQHF.

V and J are TRBV18 and TRBJ1-5; D ambiguous. Trimming took off 4 bases at V and 5 bases at J, with 15 bases between the two ends. CDR1 is KGHSH and CDR2 is LQKENI in the germline V gene. The CDR3 has 15 residues. CDR3: CASSRLTGRDQPQHF. The CDR3 DNA reads as TGTGCCAGCTCACGATTGACGGGGAGGGATCAGCCCCAGCATTTT.

The chain carries TRBV27 and TRBJ1-1; D remains unclear. The V end lost 3 bases, the J end lost 4 bases, and 9 bases lay between the germline ends. CDR1 is MNHEY and CDR2 is SMNVEV in the germline V gene (reference sequence). CDR3 size: 13 residues. The CDR3 loop reads CASSLAGLTEAFF. CDR3 in DNA: TGTGCCAGCAGTTTGGCAGGACTCACTGAAGCTTTCTTT.

The V gene is TRBV4-3, the J gene TRBJ1-2, with D perhaps matching TRBD1 (5 bases). Germline V gives CDR1 LGHNA, CDR2 YSLEER. The CDR3 loop spans 14 amino acids. Trimming pared 4 bases from V and 5 bases from J, leaving 14 bases between. The CDR3 DNA is TGCGCCAGCAGCCTTTCGACAGTCGATTATGGCTACACCTTC. It translates to CASSLSTVDYGYTF.

The J gene is TRBJ2-7, the V gene TRBV27; D might be TRBD1 (5 bases). Trimming removed 3 bases from V and 3 bases from J, with 15 bases in between. This CDR3 is built from 15 residues. The germline gives CDR1 MNHEY, CDR2 SMNVEV (reference sequence). CDR3: CASSFKAGFGYEQYF. CDR3 DNA: TGTGCCAGCAGTTTTAAGGCAGGGTTTGGCTACGAGCAGTACTTC.

This chain links TRBV4-1 with TRBJ2-7; D is possibly TRBD1 (6 bases). V dropped 0 bases and J dropped 6 bases, with 15 bases sitting between them. Germline CDR1 is MGHRA and CDR2 is YSYEKL. The CDR3 covers 15 residues. Written as DNA, the CDR3 is TGCGCCAGCAGCCAAGAAAGGTACAGGGTGGGCGAGCAGTACTTC. It is translated as CASSQERYRVGEQYF.

The chain links TRBV6-5 to TRBJ1-5, with a tentative D call TRBD1 (6 bases). The germline V gene has CDR1 MNHEY and CDR2 SVGAGI. The CDR3 loop spans 14 amino acids. The ends were cut back, 4 bases at V and 3 bases at J, with 10 bases in the middle. CDR3 region: CASSFRGFNQPQHF. For the CDR3, the DNA is TGTGCCAGCAGTTTTAGGGGGTTCAATCAGCCCCAGCATTTT.

This chain joins TRBV7-3 and TRBJ1-1, with a tentative D call TRBD1 (5 bases). There are 15 residues in the CDR3. The V gene's germline CDR1 is SGHTA and CDR2 FQGTGA. V lost 0 bases and J lost 4, with 12 bases in between. This CDR3 reads CASSLTGGAATEAFF. CDR3 DNA sequence: TGTGCCAGCAGCTTAACGGGGGGTGCCGCCACTGAAGCTTTCTTT. Combining the CDR3 with reference TRBV7-3 and TRBJ1-1 gives the whole variable domain GAGVSQTPSNKVTEKGKYVELRCDPISGHTALYWYRQSLGQGPEFLIYFQGTGAADDSGLPNDRFFAVRPEGSVSTLKIQRTERGDSAVYLCASSLTGGAATEAFFGQGTRLTVV.

V usage is TRBV30 and J usage is TRBJ2-3; perhaps TRBD2 as D (5 bases). Germline CDR1 GTSNPN, CDR2 SVGIG (reference sequence). The CDR3 runs to 14 residues. V lost 2 bases and J lost 0, with 9 bases in between. The chain's CDR3 is CAWSHGLSTDTQYF. The CDR3 nucleotides read TGTGCCTGGAGTCATGGACTCAGCACAGATACGCAGTATTTT. Variable domain in full (rest from reference TRBV30 and TRBJ2-3): SQTIHQWPATLVQPVGSPLSLECTVEGTSNPNLYWYRQAAGRGLQLLFYSVGIGQISSEVPQNLSASRPQDRQFILSSKKLLLSDSGFYLCAWSHGLSTDTQYFGPGTRLTVL.

This clone was seen more than once but under ten times. This chain links TRBV12-5 with TRBJ2-3; TRBD2 is a possible D gene (5 bases). With 6 bases removed from V and 6 bases from J, the gap between germline ends came to 16 bases. CDR3 length: 14 residues. CDR1 is LGHNT and CDR2 is FRNRAP in the germline V gene. The DNA for the CDR3 is TGTGCTAGTGGATCGGACTCTAATGGGGATACGCAGTATTTT. Its protein product is CASGSDSNGDTQYF.

The chain employs TRBV5-1 and TRBJ1-2; D gene ambiguous. V lost 0 bases, J lost 0 bases, and 15 bases lay in between. The CDR3 consists of 17 residues. The V gene's germline CDR1 is SGHRS and CDR2 YFSETQ. CDR3 region: CASSLGRENTANYGYTF. CDR3 in DNA: TGCGCCAGCAGCTTGGGCCGTGAGAATACAGCTAACTATGGCTACACCTTC.

The DNA of the CDR3 is TGTGCCATCAGTGAAGGACAGGGGGCCATCAATGAGCAGTTCTTC. It encodes CAISEGQGAINEQFF. The rearrangement uses TRBV10-3 and TRBJ2-1; 11 positions match TRBD1. Per germline, CDR1 ENHRY and CDR2 SYGVKD. The CDR3 sequence is 15 residues long. With 3 bases clipped from V and 6 bases from J, the junction kept 4 bases outside the gene matches.

This chain uses TRBV19 with TRBJ1-1; tentatively, D is TRBD1 (6 bases). CDR3 size: 13 residues. The germline V gene encodes CDR1 LNHDA and CDR2 SQIVND (reference sequence). V was pared by 3 bases and J by 7 bases, with 12 bases between. CDR3 sequence: CASSMGADNEAFF. CDR3 coding DNA: TGTGCCAGTAGTATGGGGGCAGATAATGAAGCTTTCTTT.

V is TRBV6-1 and J is TRBJ2-7; D possibly corresponds to TRBD2 (5 bases). Trimming pared 3 bases from V and 3 bases from J, leaving 9 bases between. CDR1 is MNHNS, CDR2 SASEGT, per germline. The CDR3 sequence is 13 residues long. CDR3 sequence (DNA): TGTGCCAGCAGTGATCGAGGGTTCTACGAGCAGTACTTC. Translation gives CASSDRGFYEQYF.

V usage is TRBV27 and J usage is TRBJ2-3; 10 positions agree with TRBD2. Per germline, CDR1 MNHEY and CDR2 SMNVEV (reference sequence). The CDR3 length is 14 residues. V lost 6 bases and J lost 6; bases outside the gene matches: 6. DNA for the CDR3: TGTGCCAGCAGCATGCCGGGACTAGCGGATACGCAGTATTTT. As protein: CASSMPGLADTQYF.

There are a few counts of this clone. The chain recombines TRBV30 with TRBJ2-1, with 7 bases that match TRBD2. The length of the CDR3 is 17 residues. Germline trimming cut 0 bases from V and 5 bases from J; bases unmatched to any gene: 13. CDR1 is GTSNPN and CDR2 is SVGIG in the germline V gene (reference sequence). The CDR3 loop is CAWSVFWTSGADNEQFF. The CDR3 nucleotides read TGTGCCTGGAGTGTATTTTGGACCAGCGGGGCCGACAATGAGCAGTTCTTC.

The chain links TRBV9 to TRBJ1-2; 9 bases match TRBD1. Losses at the gene ends were 2 bases for V and 6 bases for J; bases not matched to a gene: 20. Germline V gives CDR1 SGDLS, CDR2 YYNGEE. The CDR3 covers 19 residues. CDR3 in amino acids: CASSVGLRVETGGSNGYTF. The CDR3 bases are TGTGCCAGCAGCGTCGGGTTGAGGGTAGAGACAGGGGGAAGCAATGGCTACACCTTC.

The chain is built from TRBV5-4 and TRBJ1-6; D remains ambiguous. The CDR3 is 14 residues long. Deletions cut 0 bases from V and 8 bases from J, with 9 bases between. Per germline, CDR1 SGHNT and CDR2 YYREEE (reference sequence). The CDR3 DNA reads as TGTGCCAGCAGCTTGGACGGAGGTTATTCACCCCTCCACTTT. This encodes CASSLDGGYSPLHF.

The chain combines TRBV19 with TRBJ1-4, with TRBD1 matching over 9 bases. The germline CDR1 and CDR2 sequences are LNHDA and SQIVND (reference sequence). V lost 5 bases and J lost 8; bases outside the gene matches: 15. This CDR3 contains 17 residues. CDR3 DNA: TGTGCCAGTAGTCCCGGGACAGGGTCGTCGAGGGGCGAAAAACTGTTTTTT. It yields the protein CASSPGTGSSRGEKLFF.

This clone was recorded only once. The rearrangement uses TRBV5-1 and TRBJ1-1; possible D gene TRBD1, 6 bases. Trimming removed 4 bases from V and 3 bases from J, with 16 bases in between. There are 15 residues in the CDR3. Germline V gene data show CDR1 as SGHRS and CDR2 as YFSETQ. The CDR3: CASSQQGGGDTEAFF. CDR3 bases: TGCGCCAGCAGCCAACAGGGAGGGGGTGACACTGAAGCTTTCTTT. The entire variable domain, with the rest obtained from reference TRBV5-1 and TRBJ1-1, is as follows: KAGVTQTPRYLIKTRGQQVTLSCSPISGHRSVSWYQQTPGQGLQFLFEYFSETQRNKGNFPGRFSGRQFSNSRSEMNVSTLELGDSALYLCASSQQGGGDTEAFFGQGTRLTVV.